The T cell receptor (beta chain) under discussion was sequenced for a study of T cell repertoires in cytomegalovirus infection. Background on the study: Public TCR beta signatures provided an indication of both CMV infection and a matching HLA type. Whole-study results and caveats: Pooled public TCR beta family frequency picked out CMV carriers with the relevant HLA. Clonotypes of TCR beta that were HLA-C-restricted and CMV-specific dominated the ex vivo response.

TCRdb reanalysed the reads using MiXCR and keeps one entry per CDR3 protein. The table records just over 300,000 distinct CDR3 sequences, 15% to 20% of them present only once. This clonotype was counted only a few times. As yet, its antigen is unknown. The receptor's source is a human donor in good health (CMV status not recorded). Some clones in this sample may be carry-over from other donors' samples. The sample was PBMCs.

CDR3 nucleotides: TGCAGCGTTGGGTTAACAGGGAAATATGGCTACACCTTC. Translation gives CSVGLTGKYGYTF. The chain couples TRBV29-1 to TRBJ1-2; tentative D call: TRBD1 (6 bases). Germline assignment: CDR1 SQVTM and CDR2 ANQGSEA. The CDR3 length is 13 residues. V lost 4 bases to trimming and J lost 5 bases, with 14 bases between them.